What follows is one TCR beta chain and its context. Its specificity is not known. The CDR3 totals 12 residues. The germline V and J ends were trimmed by 0 bases and 3 bases, with 3 bases remaining between them. Germline V gene data show CDR1 as SGHRS and CDR2 as YFSETQ. As part of library construction, unique molecular identifiers were attached to individual cDNA molecules. TCRdb passed the 5' RACE reads through MiXCR, listing each CDR3 protein once. Among some 48,000 distinct CDR3 sequences listed, less than 4.5% were seen once. This entry comes from a study of early T cells in non-severe SARS-CoV-2 infection. Study background: Chains from this unsorted whole-blood bulk RNA could not be paired. Study-wide results and caveats: Matches to VDJdb favored anti-spike CD8 responses and missed private and CD4 specificities.

The sample consisted of whole blood. The sequence came from an adult who was a healthcare worker with PCR-confirmed SARS-CoV-2 infection or an uninfected control (not recorded which). V is TRBV5-1 and J is TRBJ1-1; D gene ambiguous. The DNA of the CDR3 is TGCGCCAGCAGCTTGGCCGACACTGAAGCTTTCTTT. Translated, it gives CASSLADTEAFF.